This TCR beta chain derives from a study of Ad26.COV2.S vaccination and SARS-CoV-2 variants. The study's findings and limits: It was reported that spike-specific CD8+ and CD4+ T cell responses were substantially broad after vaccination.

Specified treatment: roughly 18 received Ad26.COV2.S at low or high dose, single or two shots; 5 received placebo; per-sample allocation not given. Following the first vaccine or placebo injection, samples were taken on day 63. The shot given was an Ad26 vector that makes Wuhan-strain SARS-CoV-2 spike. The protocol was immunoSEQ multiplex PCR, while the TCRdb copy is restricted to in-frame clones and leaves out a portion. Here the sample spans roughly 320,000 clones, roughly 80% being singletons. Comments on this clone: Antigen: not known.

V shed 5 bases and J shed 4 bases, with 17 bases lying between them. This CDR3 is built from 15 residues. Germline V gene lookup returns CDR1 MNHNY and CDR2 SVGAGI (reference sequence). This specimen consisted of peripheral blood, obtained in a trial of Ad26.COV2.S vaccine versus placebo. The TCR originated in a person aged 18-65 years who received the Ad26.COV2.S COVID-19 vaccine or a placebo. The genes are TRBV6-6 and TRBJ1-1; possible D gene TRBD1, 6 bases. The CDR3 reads CASSTRGEGITEAFF. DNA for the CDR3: TGTGCCAGCAGTACAAGGGGGGAAGGGATCACTGAAGCTTTCTTT.